Each of the 26 T cell receptor beta chains below was sequenced from the same sample in a study of technical replicates of blood from a few donors. Method: immunoSEQ multiplex PCR; TCRdb's copy keeps in-frame clones and lacks some. This repertoire shows fewer than 75,000 clones, around 89% found once; its top ten account for around 4.6%. The sequencing sample was made of PBMCs. The receptors shown here come from a human donor in good health. Some clones in this sample may be carry-over from other donors' samples.

The chain combines TRBV6-1 with TRBJ2-1, with D maybe TRBD2 (5 bases). The CDR3 has 15 residues. Per germline, CDR1 MNHNS and CDR2 SASEGT. Trimming pared 3 bases from V and 4 bases from J, leaving 13 bases between. The CDR3, as DNA: TGTGCCAGCAGTGACCCGGGGAGAGCTTACAATGAGCAGTTCTTC. Its protein product is CASSDPGRAYNEQFF.

This chain links TRBV19 with TRBJ2-1; the match to TRBD2 covers 8 bases. The junction had 11 bases not matched to a gene; V was cut back by 4 bases and J by 12 bases. The V gene's germline CDR1 is LNHDA and CDR2 SQIVND (reference sequence). The CDR3 consists of 14 residues. The CDR3 sequence: CASSNGRALGRQFF. CDR3 nucleotides: TGTGCCAGTAGTAACGGGAGGGCCTTAGGTAGGCAGTTCTTC. The entire variable domain, with the rest obtained from reference TRBV19 and TRBJ2-1, is as follows: DGGITQSPKYLFRKEGQNVTLSCEQNLNHDAMYWYRQDPGQGLRLIYYSQIVNDFQKGDIAEGYSVSREKKESFPLTVTSAQKNPTAFYLCASSNGRALGRQFFGPGTRLTVL.

The gene calls are TRBV9 and TRBJ2-7, with D possibly matching TRBD2 (6 bases). This CDR3 region has 15 residues. V dropped 0 bases and J dropped 2 bases, with 12 bases sitting between them. Germline CDR1 reads SGDLS; CDR2 reads YYNGEE. The CDR3 nucleotides are TGTGCCAGCAGCGTAGATGTCGGGGGAGCCTACGAGCAGTACTTC. Encoded protein: CASSVDVGGAYEQYF.

The chain has TRBV9 and TRBJ1-5; 8 bases match TRBD1. After removal of 4 bases from V and 6 bases from J, the junction contained 9 bases not matched to a gene. This CDR3 is 15 amino acids long. CDR1 is SGDLS, CDR2 YYNGEE, per germline. CDR3 in DNA: TGTGCCAGCAGCAAAGCAGGGGGCTTGGTTCAGCCCCAGCATTTT. Translated, it gives CASSKAGGLVQPQHF.

The chain uses TRBV27 and TRBJ1-4, with TRBD1 matching over 9 bases. The CDR3 sequence is 14 residues long. Trimming took 6 bases from V and 5 from J; bases not matched to a gene: 4. CDR1 is MNHEY, CDR2 SMNVEV, per germline (reference sequence). Here the CDR3 reads CASRRTGDNEKLFF. As DNA, the CDR3 is TGTGCCAGCAGAAGGACAGGGGACAATGAAAAACTGTTTTTT.

This clone appeared a single time. J is TRBJ2-3 and V is TRBV7-3; D is possibly TRBD1 (5 bases). V gave up 1 base and J gave up 2 bases, with 10 bases separating them. CDR1 is SGHTA, CDR2 FQGTGA, per germline. This CDR3 comprises 15 residues. The CDR3 spells CASSLRNGATDTQYF. The CDR3 nucleotides are TGTGCCAGCAGCTTAAGAAATGGGGCCACAGATACGCAGTATTTT. Full variable domain (missing parts from reference TRBV7-3 and TRBJ2-3): GAGVSQTPSNKVTEKGKYVELRCDPISGHTALYWYRQSLGQGPEFLIYFQGTGAADDSGLPNDRFFAVRPEGSVSTLKIQRTERGDSAVYLCASSLRNGATDTQYFGPGTRLTVL.

This chain links TRBV4-1 with TRBJ2-7, with 9 bases that match TRBD2. V was pared by 3 bases and J by 2 bases, with 11 bases of the junction left unmatched. Germline assignment: CDR1 MGHRA and CDR2 YSYEKL. CDR3 length equals 17 residues. CDR3 nucleotides: TGCGCCAGCAGCCAGGGTCTTAGCGGGAGATCGCCCTACGAGCAGTACTTC. Translating gives CASSQGLSGRSPYEQYF.

This clone was observed a handful of times. This chain connects TRBV7-8 to TRBJ1-1; TRBD1 might be the D (6 bases). V shed 5 bases and J shed 1 base, with 8 bases lying between them. This CDR3 is 13 amino acids long. Looked up from germline, CDR1 is SGHVS and CDR2 is FQNEAQ. CDR3 sequence (DNA): TGTGCCAGCAGCAAGGACAGGAACACTGAAGCTTTCTTT. Protein sequence: CASSKDRNTEAFF.

The V and J genes are TRBV27 and TRBJ1-2; D call uncertain. Germline V gene lookup returns CDR1 MNHEY and CDR2 SMNVEV (reference sequence). The CDR3 runs 13 residues. V gave up 6 bases and J gave up 6 bases, with 14 bases separating them. CDR3 nucleotide sequence: TGTGCCAGCAGAAATTACAGACTAGATGGCTACACCTTC. Translation gives CASRNYRLDGYTF.

V usage is TRBV6-6 and J usage is TRBJ2-5, with D possibly TRBD1 on 5 matching bases. There are 15 residues in the CDR3. V lost 6 bases to trimming and J lost 5 bases, with 19 bases between them. Looked up from germline, CDR1 is MNHNY and CDR2 is SVGAGI (reference sequence). The CDR3 region has the DNA TGTGCCAGCAGAAAGACAGTTACATTCGGGGAGACCCAGTACTTC. As protein: CASRKTVTFGETQYF.

The V gene is TRBV7-8, the J gene TRBJ2-7, with a weak D call TRBD1 (6 bases). The germline V gene has CDR1 SGHVS and CDR2 FQNEAQ. The CDR3 sequence is 16 residues long. V lost 1 base and J 4 bases, leaving 17 bases between the germline ends. CDR3 protein: CASSLVADRPSYEQYF. The DNA for the CDR3 is TGTGCCAGCAGCTTAGTCGCGGACAGACCATCTTACGAGCAGTACTTC.

This sequence joins TRBV29-1 and TRBJ2-1, with D possibly being TRBD2 (5 bases). The germline CDR1 and CDR2 sequences are SQVTM and ANQGSEA. The CDR3 runs to 15 residues. V was cut by 3 bases and J by 1 base, with 13 bases left in between. The DNA for the CDR3 is TGCAGCGTTGAGACTCTAGCCCTTTCCTACAATGAGCAGTTCTTC. This codes for CSVETLALSYNEQFF.

CDR3 DNA sequence: TGTGCCAGCATCCCTCGTCAAGGCGGGGTCACAGATACGCAGTATTTT. Translated: CASIPRQGGVTDTQYF. The chain is built from TRBV5-5 and TRBJ2-3; the D gene is possibly TRBD2 (6 bases). Germline loops: CDR1 SGHKS, CDR2 YYEKEE (reference sequence). V lost 6 bases, J lost 2 bases, and 19 bases lay in between. CDR3 length equals 16 residues.

This clone appeared a single time. DNA of the CDR3: TGTGCCAGCAGTGAAGCGCAGGGGATGATGAACGAGCAGTACTTC. It encodes CASSEAQGMMNEQYF. V is TRBV2 and J is TRBJ2-7; D perhaps matches TRBD1 (6 bases). Deletions cut 0 bases from V and 5 bases from J, with 14 bases between. The CDR3 length is 15 residues. The germline gives CDR1 SNHLY, CDR2 FYNNEI.

The V gene is TRBV9, the J gene TRBJ2-7, with D unresolved. The CDR3 runs to 14 residues. Trimming shortened V by 4 bases and J by 5 bases, and 16 bases separated the two germline ends. Germline V gives CDR1 SGDLS, CDR2 YYNGEE. The chain's CDR3 is CASSPRPLQDEQYF. DNA of the CDR3: TGTGCCAGCAGCCCGCGCCCCCTCCAGGACGAGCAGTACTTC.

The V call is TRBV5-6, the J call TRBJ2-1; 8 bases are a match to TRBD2. Germline V lookup: CDR1 SGHDT, CDR2 YYEEEE. With 5 bases clipped from V and 4 bases from J, the junction kept 8 bases outside the gene matches. The CDR3 is 15 amino acids. The CDR3 protein is CASRLGREGYNEQFF. The CDR3, as DNA: TGTGCCAGCAGATTAGGACGGGAGGGATACAATGAGCAGTTCTTC.

This clone occurred a few times. The chain carries TRBV5-6 and TRBJ1-5, with 10 bases matching TRBD1. Trimming removed 4 bases from V and 2 bases from J; junction bases left unmatched: 3. This CDR3 has 15 residues. Looked up from germline, CDR1 is SGHDT and CDR2 is YYEEEE. The CDR3 region is CASSMGQGRNQPQHF. As DNA, the CDR3 is TGTGCCAGCAGCATGGGACAGGGGCGCAATCAGCCCCAGCATTTT.

This chain uses TRBV12-5 with TRBJ2-7, with 11 bases fitting TRBD2. CDR3 length: 15 residues. The germline V gene encodes CDR1 LGHNT and CDR2 FRNRAP. Unmatched junction bases numbered 5, after V lost 4 bases and J lost 3 bases. The CDR3 loop reads CASGSGLAVVYEQYF. For the CDR3, the DNA is TGTGCTAGTGGTTCGGGACTAGCGGTTGTCTACGAGCAGTACTTC.

The J gene is TRBJ2-7, the V gene TRBV4-3; 10 nucleotides agree with TRBD2. V lost 4 bases to trimming and J lost 2 bases; unmatched junction nucleotides: 5. This CDR3 is built from 15 residues. CDR1 is LGHNA and CDR2 is YSLEER in the germline V gene. The CDR3 DNA reads TGCGCCAGCAGCCGGCTAGCGGGGGAAACCTACGAGCAGTACTTC. It encodes CASSRLAGETYEQYF.

This chain connects TRBV4-3 to TRBJ2-7; 9 positions match TRBD2. V shed 2 bases, J shed 4 bases, and the junction held 6 bases outside the gene matches. The CDR3 extends over 15 amino acids. Germline CDR1 is LGHNA and CDR2 is YSLEER. CDR3 sequence (DNA): TGCGCCAGCAGCCAACATTCCAGCGGGGGGTACGAGCAGTACTTC. Translated: CASSQHSSGGYEQYF.

This chain joins TRBV5-4 and TRBJ1-2; D possibly corresponds to TRBD1 (6 bases). V was shortened by 4 bases and J by 4 bases, with 14 bases between the two germline ends. Germline CDR1 reads SGHNT; CDR2 reads YYREEE (reference sequence). This CDR3 spans 14 amino acids. CDR3 protein: CASSTRGGSYGYTF. CDR3 coding DNA: TGTGCCAGCAGCACTAGGGGGGGCAGCTATGGCTACACCTTC.

The chain has TRBV2 and TRBJ2-7; possible D gene TRBD1, 5 bases. Germline V gene sequence: CDR1 SNHLY, CDR2 FYNNEI. This CDR3 is 11 amino acids long. The V gene lost 7 bases and the J gene lost 2 bases, with 6 bases spanning the gap. This CDR3 reads CASKTAYEQYF. The CDR3 coding sequence is TGTGCCAGCAAGACAGCCTACGAGCAGTACTTC.

V is TRBV4-2 and J is TRBJ2-3; D gene unclear. Trimming cost V 0 bases and J 5 bases, with 6 bases left between them. The CDR3 runs to 13 residues. Germline V CDR1 and CDR2: LGHNA, YNFKEQ. The CDR3 sequence: CASSQETGDTQYF. CDR3 nucleotides: TGTGCCAGCAGCCAAGAGACGGGAGATACGCAGTATTTT.

The chain couples TRBV15 to TRBJ1-2; D unresolved. Per germline, CDR1 LNHNV and CDR2 YYDKDF (reference sequence). The CDR3 sequence is 15 residues long. The ends were cut back, 4 bases at V and 4 bases at J, with 16 bases in the middle. CDR3 sequence: CATSKSSLPPYGYTF. DNA of the CDR3: TGTGCCACCAGCAAGAGCTCGCTACCCCCCTATGGCTACACCTTC. Using reference TRBV15 and TRBJ1-2 for the parts outside the CDR3, the full variable domain is DAMVIQNPRYQVTQFGKPVTLSCSQTLNHNVMYWYQQKSSQAPKLLFHYYDKDFNNEADTPDNFQSRRPNTSFCFLDIRSPGLGDTAMYLCATSKSSLPPYGYTFGSGTRLTVV.

The genes are TRBV4-2 and TRBJ2-2; 9 bases match TRBD1. With 3 bases clipped from V and 6 bases from J, the junction kept 8 bases outside the gene matches. The length of the CDR3 is 16 residues. Germline values: CDR1 LGHNA, CDR2 YNFKEQ. The CDR3 coding sequence is TGTGCCAGCAGCCACCCCCAGGGACAGGGATCCGGGGAGCTGTTTTTT. Translated, it gives CASSHPQGQGSGELFF.

This chain links TRBV19 with TRBJ2-7; 8 bases map to TRBD1. CDR1 and CDR2 (germline): LNHDA, SQIVND (reference sequence). V lost 4 bases and J lost 4; bases outside the gene matches: 6. The CDR3 contains 14 residues. CDR3 nucleotide sequence: TGTGCCAGTAGTACCTGGACAGGGTATTACGAGCAGTACTTC. Protein sequence: CASSTWTGYYEQYF.